The clone carrying this T cell receptor beta chain was observed a few times. The sample is drawn from a study of T cells in Graves' hyperthyroidism and ophthalmopathy. This CDR3 has 12 residues. Germline V gene data show CDR1 as PRHDT and CDR2 as FYEKMQ (reference sequence). Between the trimmed V and J ends, which lost 5 bases and 6 bases, there was a span of 11 bases. The investigators amplified TCR beta CDR3 regions from RNA transcripts. The HTBI primer set drove a first-round RT-PCR of the TCR CDR3. TCRdb independently ran MiXCR on the multiplex PCR reads; one entry per CDR3 protein. Among some 510,000 distinct CDR3 sequences, about 45% were seen once, and the ten largest hold 8% to 8.5%.

The chain recombines TRBV13 with TRBJ2-7; no clear D gene. The sequenced material came from peripheral blood or thyroid tissue (not recorded which). The clonotype originates from a woman between 18 and 29 years old with Graves' hyperthyroidism. The CDR3 nucleotides read TGTGCCAGCAGCACCCTTAGTTCCGAGCAGTACTTC. Its protein product is CASSTLSSEQYF. Looking up the rest from reference TRBV13 and TRBJ2-7 gives the full variable domain: AAGVIQSPRHLIKEKRETATLKCYPIPRHDTVYWYQQGPGQDPQFLISFYEKMQSDKGSIPDRFSAQQFSDYHSELNMSSLELGDSALYFCASSTLSSEQYFGPGTRLTVT.